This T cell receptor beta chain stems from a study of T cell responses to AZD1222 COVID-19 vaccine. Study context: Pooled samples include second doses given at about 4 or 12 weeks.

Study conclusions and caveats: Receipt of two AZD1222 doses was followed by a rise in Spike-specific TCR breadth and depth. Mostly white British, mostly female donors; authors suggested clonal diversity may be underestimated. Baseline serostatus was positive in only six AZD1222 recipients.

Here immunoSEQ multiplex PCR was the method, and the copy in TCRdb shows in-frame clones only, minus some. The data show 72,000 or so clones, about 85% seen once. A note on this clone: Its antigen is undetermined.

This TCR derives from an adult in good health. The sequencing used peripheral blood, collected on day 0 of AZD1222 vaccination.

The CDR3 protein is CASSRGQAGAAEQYF. CDR3 nucleotide sequence: TGTGCCAGCAGCCGCGGACAGGCGGGGGCCGCCGAGCAGTACTTC. V usage is TRBV2 and J usage is TRBJ2-7; D tentatively reads TRBD1 or TRBD2 (7 bases each). V lost 6 bases to trimming and J lost 6 bases, with 21 bases between them. Looked up from germline, CDR1 is SNHLY and CDR2 is FYNNEI. The CDR3 length is 15 residues. The full variable domain, its missing parts supplied by reference TRBV2 and TRBJ2-7, is EPEVTQTPSHQVTQMGQEVILRCVPISNHLYFYWYRQILGQKVEFLVSFYNNEISEKSEIFDDQFSVERPDGSNFTLKIRSTKLEDSAMYFCASSRGQAGAAEQYFGPGTRLTVT.